A single sample gave rise to the 5 T cell receptor beta chains below, sequenced in a study of T cell responses to AZD1222 COVID-19 vaccine. Data came from immunoSEQ multiplex PCR; TCRdb stores just in-frame clones and leaves some out. The sample yields over 120,000 clones, nearly 95% seen once. Sequencing used peripheral blood, obtained 28 days after the second AZD1222 dose. These receptors all stem from an adult who received the AZD1222 COVID-19 vaccine.

The chain joins TRBV19 to TRBJ1-5, with D perhaps TRBD1 (5 bases). This CDR3 comprises 13 residues. V gave up 9 bases and J gave up 6 bases, with 15 bases separating them. The germline CDR1 and CDR2 sequences are LNHDA and SQIVND (reference sequence). This CDR3 is CASRAQTGQPQHF. DNA of the CDR3: TGTGCCAGCAGGGCGCAAACGGGTCAGCCCCAGCATTTT.

The V call is TRBV7-3, the J call TRBJ2-7; 9 bases are shared with TRBD1. The CDR3 length is 15 residues. The V segment lost 1 base and the J segment 6 bases; nucleotides outside the gene matches: 7. In germline, CDR1 is SGHTA, CDR2 FQGTGA. The CDR3 nucleotides read TGTGCCAGCAGCTTAATGGGACAGGGCCTTGGCGAGCAGTACTTC. Amino acids: CASSLMGQGLGEQYF. Combining the CDR3 with reference TRBV7-3 and TRBJ2-7 gives the whole variable domain GAGVSQTPSNKVTEKGKYVELRCDPISGHTALYWYRQSLGQGPEFLIYFQGTGAADDSGLPNDRFFAVRPEGSVSTLKIQRTERGDSAVYLCASSLMGQGLGEQYFGPGTRLTVT.

This chain's CDR3 is CASSPYGVSYEQYF. The CDR3 nucleotides read TGTGCCAGCAGCCCCTACGGGGTCTCCTACGAGCAGTACTTC. This chain connects TRBV9 to TRBJ2-7; weak D call: TRBD2 (5 bases). Germline CDR1 reads SGDLS; CDR2 reads YYNGEE. Deletions cut 4 bases from V and 0 bases from J, with 11 bases between. CDR3 length equals 14 residues.

This clone is a singleton in its sample. This sequence joins TRBV6-5 and TRBJ2-3, with unresolved D. V lost 7 bases, J lost 1 base, and 6 bases lay in between. CDR1 MNHEY and CDR2 SVGAGI come from the germline V gene. The CDR3 has 12 amino acids. DNA for the CDR3: TGTGCCAGCACTCCGCGCACAGATACGCAGTATTTT. Translated: CASTPRTDTQYF.

This chain connects TRBV6-5 to TRBJ1-1, with 7 nucleotides matching TRBD1. CDR1 MNHEY and CDR2 SVGAGI come from the germline V gene. The CDR3 runs 14 residues. The V segment lost 6 bases and the J segment 5 bases; nucleotides outside the gene matches: 9. CDR3 in amino acids: CASSARQGGTEAFF. Here the CDR3 DNA reads TGTGCCAGCAGCGCTAGACAGGGAGGAACTGAAGCTTTCTTT.